This TCR beta chain was recovered during a study of shared clonotypes between healthy human individuals. About the study: For every donor, three CD4 naive, three CD4 memory, two CD8 naive and one CD8 memory plates were used.

Overall study findings and caveats: It was the few donors that limited the genetic and exposure-history diversity represented.

In regard to this clone: The antigen remains unidentified.

Only in-frame clones appear in the TCRdb table, and some are missing; sequencing was by immunoSEQ multiplex PCR. The repertoire includes approximately 1.1 million clones, approximately 78% of them detected once, and approximately 0.56% sits in the top ten. CDR3 length: 15 amino acids. The V end was cut by 1 base, the J end by 6 bases, with 13 bases between. Germline V gives CDR1 SGHTA, CDR2 FQGNSA. Sequences were obtained from memory CD4+ T cells from PBMCs. The subset is: CD45RA-negative fraction. This clonotype was obtained from a man aged 18 to 29 in good health. Some clones in this sample may be carry-over from other donors' samples. The V call is TRBV7-2, the J call TRBJ2-1; D is possibly TRBD1 (5 bases). The chain's CDR3 is CASSLDRNRINEQFF. Written as DNA, the CDR3 is TGTGCCAGCAGCTTAGACAGGAATCGCATCAATGAGCAGTTCTTC.